One and the same sample provided the 18 T cell receptor beta chains below, sequenced in a study of cytomegalovirus exposure and HLA in healthy donors. PCR used 60 Vbeta primers and 13 Jbeta primers. Profiled with immunoSEQ multiplex PCR; TCRdb holds only in-frame clones, not every one. Here the sample spans tens of thousands of clones, about 60% being singletons. Sequenced material: PBMCs. These receptors all stem from a man aged 45 to 65 in good health and CMV-seropositive.

The V call is TRBV9, the J call TRBJ2-1, with 7 bases fitting TRBD2. Unmatched junction bases numbered 3, after V lost 0 bases and J lost 0 bases. The V gene's germline CDR1 is SGDLS and CDR2 YYNGEE. CDR3 length: 16 residues. CDR3 amino acids: CASSVGGGSSYNEQFF. The CDR3 DNA follows: TGTGCCAGCAGCGTAGGCGGCGGGAGCTCCTACAATGAGCAGTTCTTC.

The chain employs TRBV5-1 and TRBJ2-7; D possibly corresponds to TRBD2 (6 bases). The CDR3 extends over 13 amino acids. V shed 0 bases and J shed 7 bases, with 11 bases lying between them. Germline loops: CDR1 SGHRS, CDR2 YFSETQ. The CDR3 is CASSLGSRGEQYF. The CDR3 DNA is TGCGCCAGCAGCTTGGGGTCGCGGGGAGAGCAGTACTTC.

J is TRBJ1-2 and V is TRBV5-1; possibly TRBD1 for D (6 bases). V shed 3 bases and J shed 0 bases, with 18 bases lying between them. This CDR3 spans 17 amino acids. The V gene's germline CDR1 is SGHRS and CDR2 YFSETQ. The CDR3 loop reads CASSSLDSALTNYGYTF. CDR3 nucleotide sequence: TGCGCCAGCAGCTCCTTGGACAGCGCCCTGACTAACTATGGCTACACCTTC. Complete variable domain (other parts from reference TRBV5-1 and TRBJ1-2): KAGVTQTPRYLIKTRGQQVTLSCSPISGHRSVSWYQQTPGQGLQFLFEYFSETQRNKGNFPGRFSGRQFSNSRSEMNVSTLELGDSALYLCASSSLDSALTNYGYTFGSGTRLTVV.

The rearrangement joins TRBV6-1 to TRBJ2-7; 7 bases line up with TRBD1. This CDR3 comprises 15 residues. The V gene end was trimmed by 6 bases and the J gene end by 2 bases; junction bases not matched to a gene: 10. Germline CDR1 is MNHNS and CDR2 is SASEGT. CDR3 nucleotide sequence: TGTGCCAGCAGGGCGGTTAGGACAGGCACCTACGAGCAGTACTTC. Translation gives CASRAVRTGTYEQYF.

The table lists this clone with a few counts. The chain recombines TRBV7-9 with TRBJ2-7; tentatively, D is TRBD1 (6 bases). V dropped 6 bases and J dropped 3 bases, with 15 bases sitting between them. The V gene's germline CDR1 is SEHNR and CDR2 FQNEAQ (reference sequence). The CDR3 totals 14 residues. CDR3 DNA: TGTGCCAGCAGTTCCAGGGGCCTAGACTACGAGCAGTACTTC. Translated: CASSSRGLDYEQYF.

The chain combines TRBV2 with TRBJ1-2; 7 bases line up with TRBD1. The V and J ends lost 6 bases and 8 bases, in that order; junction bases with no gene match: 9. Germline V CDR1 and CDR2: SNHLY, FYNNEI. The CDR3 extends over 13 amino acids. CDR3: CASREGQWSGYTF. For the CDR3, the DNA is TGTGCCAGCAGGGAGGGACAGTGGTCCGGCTACACCTTC.

This clone was found a few times. This CDR3 is CASSIRPGLAGSNEQFF. The CDR3 bases are TGTGCCAGCAGCATCCGACCGGGACTAGCGGGATCAAATGAGCAGTTCTTC. The chain recombines TRBV13 with TRBJ2-1; 13 bases line up with TRBD2. Losses at the gene ends were 5 bases for V and 7 bases for J; bases not matched to a gene: 11. CDR3 size: 17 residues. From germline, CDR1 is PRHDT and CDR2 FYEKMQ (reference sequence).

The J gene is TRBJ2-7, the V gene TRBV28; no clear D gene. The CDR3 length is 12 residues. Per germline, CDR1 MDHEN and CDR2 SYDVKM. V lost 6 bases and J lost 0, with 6 bases in between. CDR3 bases: TGTGCCAGCAGCCTCAGCTCCTACGAGCAGTACTTC. Its translation: CASSLSSYEQYF.

The genes are TRBV29-1 and TRBJ2-3; D remains unclear. V shed 2 bases and J shed 6 bases, with 9 bases lying between them. CDR3 length: 12 residues. CDR1 SQVTM and CDR2 ANQGSEA come from the germline V gene. The CDR3 coding sequence is TGCAGCGTTGAATCTACTGCCGATACGCAGTATTTT. Residues: CSVESTADTQYF.

In its sample, this clone was seen once. The chain has TRBV6-5 and TRBJ1-3, with a possible D match to TRBD1 (6 bases). The CDR3 totals 15 residues. Germline lookup yields CDR1 MNHEY and CDR2 SVGAGI. V was pared by 5 bases and J by 0 bases, with 11 bases between. The DNA for the CDR3 is TGTGCCAGCAGTGCGACAGGCACCTCTGGAAACACCATATATTTT. It specifies CASSATGTSGNTIYF.

The gene calls are TRBV19 and TRBJ1-2; D possibly corresponds to TRBD1 (6 bases). The CDR3 runs 13 residues. With 6 bases removed from V and 8 bases from J, the gap between germline ends came to 16 bases. Looked up from germline, CDR1 is LNHDA and CDR2 is SQIVND (reference sequence). CDR3 in DNA: TGTGCCAGTAGGCCCGGGACACCCGAAGGCTACACCTTC. Its protein is CASRPGTPEGYTF.

The V gene is TRBV5-6, the J gene TRBJ2-5, with TRBD1 identical over 10 bases. The tail of the sequence fits TRBJ2-7 better, so the J call may be wrong. The germline V gene has CDR1 SGHDT and CDR2 YYEEEE. This CDR3 spans 17 amino acids. The CDR3 region has the DNA TGTGCCAGCAGCTTATCCCGGGACAGGGGTTTAAGGAACGAGCAGTACTTC. The encoded protein is CASSLSRDRGLRNEQYF.

The chain recombines TRBV2 with TRBJ1-4, with D possibly TRBD1 on 5 matching bases. The CDR3 spans 15 residues. Germline V lookup: CDR1 SNHLY, CDR2 FYNNEI. V was clipped by 7 bases and J by 0 bases, with 12 bases between them. CDR3 loop: CASKQGRATNEKLFF. CDR3 in DNA: TGTGCCAGCAAGCAGGGAAGGGCAACTAATGAAAAACTGTTTTTT. The whole variable domain, filled in from reference TRBV2 and TRBJ1-4, reads EPEVTQTPSHQVTQMGQEVILRCVPISNHLYFYWYRQILGQKVEFLVSFYNNEISEKSEIFDDQFSVERPDGSNFTLKIRSTKLEDSAMYFCASKQGRATNEKLFFGSGTQLSVL.

This clone appeared a few times. V gene TRBV28 combines with J gene TRBJ2-4; D remains unclear. The CDR3 covers 15 residues. CDR1 MDHEN and CDR2 SYDVKM come from the germline V gene. Trimming pared 2 bases from V and 0 bases from J, leaving 8 bases between. CDR3 bases: TGTGCCAGCAGTTTAGTCAGGATAGCCAAAAACATTCAGTACTTC. Translation: CASSLVRIAKNIQYF. The full variable domain, in which reference TRBV28 and TRBJ2-4 provide the parts outside the CDR3, is DVKVTQSSRYLVKRTGEKVFLECVQDMDHENMFWYRQDPGLGLRLIYFSYDVKMKEKGDIPEGYSVSREKKERFSLILESASTNQTSMYLCASSLVRIAKNIQYFGAGTRLSVL.

The J gene is TRBJ2-4, the V gene TRBV2; 7 bases line up with TRBD1. V trimming: 8 bases; J trimming: 5 bases; junction bases outside the gene matches: 3. The CDR3 has 12 residues. Looked up from germline, CDR1 is SNHLY and CDR2 is FYNNEI. CDR3 nucleotide sequence: TGTGCCAGCGGACAGGAAGAAAACATTCAGTACTTC. This codes for CASGQEENIQYF.

Points on this clone: The same CDR3 arises from other DNA sequences in this sample as well. This chain joins TRBV5-6 and TRBJ1-2; a weak D match, TRBD1 (5 bases). This CDR3 contains 14 residues. Trimming removed 0 bases from V and 4 bases from J, with 10 bases in between. The germline V gene encodes CDR1 SGHDT and CDR2 YYEEEE. The CDR3 DNA reads TGTGCCAGCAGCTTGGATAGGGGCGGCTATGGCTACACCTTC. Translated: CASSLDRGGYGYTF.

This chain joins TRBV10-3 and TRBJ2-2; 8 bases fit TRBD1. The CDR3 spans 15 residues. V gave up 6 bases and J gave up 1 base; unmatched junction bases: 4. Germline-derived CDR1 and CDR2 are ENHRY and SYGVKD. The DNA of the CDR3 is TGTGCCATCAGGAAGGACAGGGAGAACACCGGGGAGCTGTTTTTT. It codes for CAIRKDRENTGELFF.

The rearrangement joins TRBV27 to TRBJ1-6, with a weak D call TRBD1 (6 bases). Germline V gives CDR1 MNHEY, CDR2 SMNVEV (reference sequence). This CDR3 is built from 11 residues. V was cut by 6 bases and J by 14 bases, with 11 bases left in between. Written as DNA, the CDR3 is TGTGCCAGCAGATCACAGGGCGCCCTCCACTTT. As protein: CASRSQGALHF.